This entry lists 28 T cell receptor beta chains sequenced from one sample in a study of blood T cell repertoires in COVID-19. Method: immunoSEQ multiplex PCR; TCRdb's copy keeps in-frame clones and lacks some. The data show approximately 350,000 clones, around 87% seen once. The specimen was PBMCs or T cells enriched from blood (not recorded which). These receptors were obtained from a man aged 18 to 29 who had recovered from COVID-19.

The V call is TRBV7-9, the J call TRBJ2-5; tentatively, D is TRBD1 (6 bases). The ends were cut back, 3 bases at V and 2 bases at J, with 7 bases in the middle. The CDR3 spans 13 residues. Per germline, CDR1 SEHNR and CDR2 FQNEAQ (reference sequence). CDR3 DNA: TGTGCCAGCAGCTTTAGGGGGCAAGAGACCCAGTACTTC. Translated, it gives CASSFRGQETQYF.

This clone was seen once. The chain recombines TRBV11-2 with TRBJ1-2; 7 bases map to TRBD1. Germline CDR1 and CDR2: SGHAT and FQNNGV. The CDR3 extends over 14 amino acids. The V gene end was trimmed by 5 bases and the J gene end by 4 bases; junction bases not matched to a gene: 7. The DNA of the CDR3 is TGTGCCAGCAGCCCTGGACAGGTTCGCTATGGCTACACCTTC. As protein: CASSPGQVRYGYTF.

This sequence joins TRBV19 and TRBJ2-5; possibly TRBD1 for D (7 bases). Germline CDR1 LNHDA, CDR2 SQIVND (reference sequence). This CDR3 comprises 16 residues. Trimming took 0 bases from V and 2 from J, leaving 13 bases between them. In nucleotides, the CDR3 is TGTGCCAGTAGTATAGAAGGGGCAGGGGGGCAAGAGACCCAGTACTTC. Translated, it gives CASSIEGAGGQETQYF.

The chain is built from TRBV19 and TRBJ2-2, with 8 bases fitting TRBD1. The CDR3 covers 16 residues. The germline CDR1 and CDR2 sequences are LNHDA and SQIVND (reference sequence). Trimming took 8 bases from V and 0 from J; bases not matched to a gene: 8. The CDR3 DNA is TGTGCCAGTTCCGCGCACAGGGGGACGAACACCGGGGAGCTGTTTTTT. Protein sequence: CASSAHRGTNTGELFF.

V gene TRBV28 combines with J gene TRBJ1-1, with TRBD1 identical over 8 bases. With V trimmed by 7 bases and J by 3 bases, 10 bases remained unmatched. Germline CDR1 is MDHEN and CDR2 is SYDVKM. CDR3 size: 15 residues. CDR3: CASNQDREWDTEAFF. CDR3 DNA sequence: TGTGCCAGCAATCAGGACAGGGAATGGGACACTGAAGCTTTCTTT. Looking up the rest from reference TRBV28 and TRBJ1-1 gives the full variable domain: DVKVTQSSRYLVKRTGEKVFLECVQDMDHENMFWYRQDPGLGLRLIYFSYDVKMKEKGDIPEGYSVSREKKERFSLILESASTNQTSMYLCASNQDREWDTEAFFGQGTRLTVV.

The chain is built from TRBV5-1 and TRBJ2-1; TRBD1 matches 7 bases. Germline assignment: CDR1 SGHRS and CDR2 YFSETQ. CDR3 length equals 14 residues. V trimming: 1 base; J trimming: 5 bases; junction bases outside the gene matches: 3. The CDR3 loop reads CASSLLRGHNEQFF. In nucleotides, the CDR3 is TGCGCCAGCAGCTTGTTAAGGGGGCACAATGAGCAGTTCTTC. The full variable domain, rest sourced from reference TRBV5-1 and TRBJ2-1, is KAGVTQTPRYLIKTRGQQVTLSCSPISGHRSVSWYQQTPGQGLQFLFEYFSETQRNKGNFPGRFSGRQFSNSRSEMNVSTLELGDSALYLCASSLLRGHNEQFFGPGTRLTVL.

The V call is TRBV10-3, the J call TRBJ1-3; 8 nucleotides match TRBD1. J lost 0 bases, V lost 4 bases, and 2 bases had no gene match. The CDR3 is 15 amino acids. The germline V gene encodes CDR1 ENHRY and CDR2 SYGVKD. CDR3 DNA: TGTGCCATCAGTGCCGGGACAGGCTCTGGAAACACCATATATTTT. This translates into CAISAGTGSGNTIYF.

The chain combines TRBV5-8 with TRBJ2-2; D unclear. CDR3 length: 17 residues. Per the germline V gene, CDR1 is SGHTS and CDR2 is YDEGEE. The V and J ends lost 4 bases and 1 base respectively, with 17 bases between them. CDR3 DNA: TGTGCCAGCAGCAAATACTGGGCCTTCGTGAACACCGGGGAGCTGTTTTTT. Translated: CASSKYWAFVNTGELFF.

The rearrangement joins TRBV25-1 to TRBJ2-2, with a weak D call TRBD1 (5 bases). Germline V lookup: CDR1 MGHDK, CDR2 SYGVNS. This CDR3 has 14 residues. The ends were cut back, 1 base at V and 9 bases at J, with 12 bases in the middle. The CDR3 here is CASSESGAGRELFF. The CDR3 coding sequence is TGTGCCAGCAGTGAATCTGGGGCTGGCCGGGAGCTGTTTTTT. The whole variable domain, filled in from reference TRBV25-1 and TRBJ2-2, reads EADIYQTPRYLVIGTGKKITLECSQTMGHDKMYWYQQDPGMELHLIHYSYGVNSTEKGDLSSESTVSRIRTEHFPLTLESARPSHTSQYLCASSESGAGRELFFGEGSRLTVL.

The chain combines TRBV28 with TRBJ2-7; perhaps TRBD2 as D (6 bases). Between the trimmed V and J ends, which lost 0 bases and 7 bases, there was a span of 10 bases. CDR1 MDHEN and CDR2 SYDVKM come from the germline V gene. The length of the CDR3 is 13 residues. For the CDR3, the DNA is TGTGCCAGCAGTTTATGGGAGGGGAGGGAGCAGTACTTC. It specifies CASSLWEGREQYF.

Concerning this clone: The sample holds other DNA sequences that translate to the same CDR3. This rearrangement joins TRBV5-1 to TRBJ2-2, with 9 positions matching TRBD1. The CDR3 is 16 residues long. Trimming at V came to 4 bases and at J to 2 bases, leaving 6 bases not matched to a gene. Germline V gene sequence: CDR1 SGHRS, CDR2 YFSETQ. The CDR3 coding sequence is TGCGCCAGCAGCCTCCGGGACAGGGTAAACACCGGGGAGCTGTTTTTT. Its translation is CASSLRDRVNTGELFF.

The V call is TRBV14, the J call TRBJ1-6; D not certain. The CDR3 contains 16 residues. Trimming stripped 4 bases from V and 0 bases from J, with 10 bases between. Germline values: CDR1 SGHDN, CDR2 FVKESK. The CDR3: CASSPHSGSYNSPLHF. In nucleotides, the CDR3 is TGTGCCAGCAGCCCCCATTCCGGCTCCTATAATTCACCCCTCCACTTT.

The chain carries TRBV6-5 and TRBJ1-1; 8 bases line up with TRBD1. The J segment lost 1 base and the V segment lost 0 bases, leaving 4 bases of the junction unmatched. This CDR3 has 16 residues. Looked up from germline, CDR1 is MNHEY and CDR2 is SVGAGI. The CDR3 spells CASSYSQGATNTEAFF. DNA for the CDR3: TGTGCCAGCAGTTACTCGCAGGGGGCAACGAACACTGAAGCTTTCTTT.

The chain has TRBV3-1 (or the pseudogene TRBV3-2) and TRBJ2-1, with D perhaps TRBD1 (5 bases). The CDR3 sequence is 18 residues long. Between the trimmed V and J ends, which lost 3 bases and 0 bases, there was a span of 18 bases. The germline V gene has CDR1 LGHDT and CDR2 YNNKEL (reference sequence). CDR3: CASSHHQGGQSSYNEQFF. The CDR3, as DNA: TGTGCCAGCAGCCACCACCAGGGCGGCCAGAGCTCCTACAATGAGCAGTTCTTC.

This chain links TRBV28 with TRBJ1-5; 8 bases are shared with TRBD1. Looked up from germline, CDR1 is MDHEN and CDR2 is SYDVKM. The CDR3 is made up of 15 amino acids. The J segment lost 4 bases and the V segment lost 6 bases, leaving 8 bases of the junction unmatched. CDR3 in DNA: TGTGCCAGCAGATTACAGGGGGGTAGGAATCAGCCCCAGCATTTT. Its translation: CASRLQGGRNQPQHF.

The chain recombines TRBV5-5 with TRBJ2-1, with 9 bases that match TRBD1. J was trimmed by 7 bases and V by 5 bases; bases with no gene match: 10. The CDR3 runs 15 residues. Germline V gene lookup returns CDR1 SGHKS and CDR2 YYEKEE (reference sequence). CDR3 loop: CASRPGQGIGNEQFF. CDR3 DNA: TGTGCCAGCAGACCCGGACAGGGGATAGGGAATGAGCAGTTCTTC.

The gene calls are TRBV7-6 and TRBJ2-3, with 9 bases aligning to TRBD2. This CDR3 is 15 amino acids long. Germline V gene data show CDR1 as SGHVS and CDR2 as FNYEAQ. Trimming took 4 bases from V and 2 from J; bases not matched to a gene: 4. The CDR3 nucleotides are TGTGCCAGCAGCTCCTTAGCGGGGGTCACAGATACGCAGTATTTT. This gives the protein CASSSLAGVTDTQYF.

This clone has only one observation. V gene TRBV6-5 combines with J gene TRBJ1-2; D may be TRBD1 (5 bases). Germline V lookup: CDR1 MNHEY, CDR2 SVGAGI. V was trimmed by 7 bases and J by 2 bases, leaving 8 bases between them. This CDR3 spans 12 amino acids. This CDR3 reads CASKRQNYGYTF. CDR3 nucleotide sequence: TGTGCCAGCAAACGACAGAACTATGGCTACACCTTC.

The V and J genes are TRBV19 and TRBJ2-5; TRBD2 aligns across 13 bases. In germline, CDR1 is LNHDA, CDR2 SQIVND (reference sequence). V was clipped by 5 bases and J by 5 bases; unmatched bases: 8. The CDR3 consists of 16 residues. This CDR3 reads CASSPGTSGARETQYF. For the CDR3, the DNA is TGTGCCAGTAGTCCCGGGACTAGCGGGGCACGGGAGACCCAGTACTTC.

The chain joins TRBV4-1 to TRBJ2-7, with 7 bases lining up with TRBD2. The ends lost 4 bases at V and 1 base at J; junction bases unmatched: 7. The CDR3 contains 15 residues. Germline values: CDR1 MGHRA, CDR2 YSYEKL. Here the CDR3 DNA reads TGCGCCAGCAGCCCCGCGGGGGTTAGTTCCTACGAGCAGTACTTC. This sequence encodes CASSPAGVSSYEQYF.

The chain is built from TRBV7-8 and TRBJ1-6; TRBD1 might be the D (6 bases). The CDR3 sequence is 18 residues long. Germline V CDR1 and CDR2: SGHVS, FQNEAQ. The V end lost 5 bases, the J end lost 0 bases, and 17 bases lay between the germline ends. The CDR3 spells CASSPRGGGNSYNSPLHF. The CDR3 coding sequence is TGTGCCAGCAGCCCGAGGGGAGGGGGGAACTCCTATAATTCACCCCTCCACTTT.

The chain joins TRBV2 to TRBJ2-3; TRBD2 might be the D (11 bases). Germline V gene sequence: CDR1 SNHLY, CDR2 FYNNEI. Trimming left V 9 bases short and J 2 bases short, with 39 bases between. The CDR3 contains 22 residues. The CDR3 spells CASTWTGGLAASPGEYTDTQYF. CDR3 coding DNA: TGTGCCAGTACGTGGACAGGGGGACTAGCGGCATCCCCCGGGGAGTACACAGATACGCAGTATTTT.

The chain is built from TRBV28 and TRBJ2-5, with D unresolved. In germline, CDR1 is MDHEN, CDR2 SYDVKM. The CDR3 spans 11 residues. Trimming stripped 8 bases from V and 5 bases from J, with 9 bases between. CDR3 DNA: TGTGCCAGCTTCGCCAGGGAGACCCAGTACTTC. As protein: CASFARETQYF.

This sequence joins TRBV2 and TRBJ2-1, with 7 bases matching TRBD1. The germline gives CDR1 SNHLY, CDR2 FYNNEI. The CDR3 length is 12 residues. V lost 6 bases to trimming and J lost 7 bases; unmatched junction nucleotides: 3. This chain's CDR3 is CASSGTANEQFF. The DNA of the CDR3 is TGTGCCAGCAGCGGGACAGCGAATGAGCAGTTCTTC.

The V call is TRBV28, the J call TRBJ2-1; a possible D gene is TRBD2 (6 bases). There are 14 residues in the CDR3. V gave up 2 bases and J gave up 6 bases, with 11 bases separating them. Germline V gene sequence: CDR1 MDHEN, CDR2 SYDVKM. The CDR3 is CASSLAQGGNEQFF. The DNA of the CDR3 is TGTGCCAGCAGTTTAGCGCAGGGAGGCAATGAGCAGTTCTTC.

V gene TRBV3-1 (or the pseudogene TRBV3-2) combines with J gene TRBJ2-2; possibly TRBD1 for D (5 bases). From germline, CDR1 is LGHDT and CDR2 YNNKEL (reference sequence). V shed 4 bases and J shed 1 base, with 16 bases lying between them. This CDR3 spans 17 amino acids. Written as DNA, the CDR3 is TGTGCCAGCAGCCGCGAGGTTTGGGGCTTGAACACCGGGGAGCTGTTTTTT. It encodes CASSREVWGLNTGELFF.

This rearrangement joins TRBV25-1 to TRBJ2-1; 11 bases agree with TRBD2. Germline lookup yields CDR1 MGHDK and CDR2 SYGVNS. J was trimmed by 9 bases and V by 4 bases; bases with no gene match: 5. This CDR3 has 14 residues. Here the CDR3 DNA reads TGTGCCAGCAGTGCACTAGCGGGGGCCATTGAGCAGTTCTTC. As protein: CASSALAGAIEQFF.

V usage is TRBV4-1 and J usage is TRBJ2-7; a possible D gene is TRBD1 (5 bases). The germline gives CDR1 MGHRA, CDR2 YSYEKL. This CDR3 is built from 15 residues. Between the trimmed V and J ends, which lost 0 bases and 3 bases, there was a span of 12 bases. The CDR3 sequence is CASSQDNQGSYEQYF. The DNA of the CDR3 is TGCGCCAGCAGCCAAGATAATCAGGGTAGCTACGAGCAGTACTTC.